These 22 T cell receptor beta chains were all obtained from the same sample, sequenced in a study of early T cells in non-severe SARS-CoV-2 infection. Using its own MiXCR run on the 5' RACE reads, TCRdb lists one record per CDR3 protein. The table records 75,000 to 100,000 distinct CDR3 sequences, 16% of them present only once. What was sequenced was whole blood. Source of these receptors: an adult who was a healthcare worker with PCR-confirmed SARS-CoV-2 infection or an uninfected control (not recorded which).

The CDR3 DNA sequence: TGTGCCAGCAGTGAAAGGCGGAGGGGCCGGAACACTGAAGCTTTCTTT. Translation: CASSERRRGRNTEAFF. V and J are TRBV2 and TRBJ1-1; possibly TRBD1 for D (5 bases). CDR3 length: 16 residues. V gave up 2 bases and J gave up 1 base, with 14 bases separating them. Germline lookup yields CDR1 SNHLY and CDR2 FYNNEI.

The chain links TRBV7-2 to TRBJ2-1; the D gene is possibly TRBD2 (6 bases). V was trimmed by 2 bases and J by 0 bases, leaving 11 bases between them. The length of the CDR3 is 16 residues. Germline V gene sequence: CDR1 SGHTA, CDR2 FQGNSA. This CDR3 reads CASSLRGKSSYNEQFF. CDR3 nucleotides: TGTGCCAGCAGCTTACGCGGGAAGAGCTCCTACAATGAGCAGTTCTTC.

This clonotype has a handful of counts. The chain is built from TRBV7-2 and TRBJ2-1; no definite D call. Trimming took off 5 bases at V and 0 bases at J, with 23 bases between the two ends. The germline CDR1 and CDR2 sequences are SGHTA and FQGNSA. This CDR3 has 19 amino acids. CDR3 coding DNA: TGTGCCAGCAGCAGGACCCGAACGAATAGGGTTAGCTCCTACAATGAGCAGTTCTTC. Its protein is CASSRTRTNRVSSYNEQFF.

The V gene is TRBV20-1, the J gene TRBJ1-5; 7 positions agree with TRBD1. Trimming at V came to 6 bases and at J to 3 bases, leaving 11 bases not matched to a gene. Germline values: CDR1 DFQATT, CDR2 SNEGSKA (reference sequence). This CDR3 comprises 15 residues. As DNA, the CDR3 is TGCAGTGCAAACTTTCCGACAGGGCCCAATCAGCCCCAGCATTTT. Amino acid sequence: CSANFPTGPNQPQHF.

In this sample, this clonotype turned up many times. The gene calls are TRBV27 and TRBJ1-5; D not resolved. Germline V gene data show CDR1 as MNHEY and CDR2 as SMNVEV (reference sequence). There are 14 residues in the CDR3. V lost 4 bases, J lost 5 bases, and 12 bases lay in between. CDR3 coding DNA: TGTGCCAGCAGTTGGGCAGGAGACTATCAGCCCCAGCATTTT. It is translated as CASSWAGDYQPQHF.

This clonotype was seen at least ten times. The chain carries TRBV18 and TRBJ2-5; D unclear. The CDR3 has 15 residues. Trimming removed 2 bases at V and 0 bases at J, with 10 bases between. Germline-derived CDR1 and CDR2 are KGHSH and LQKENI. This chain's CDR3 is CASSPETRYQETQYF. Written as DNA, the CDR3 is TGTGCCAGCTCACCAGAAACCCGGTACCAAGAGACCCAGTACTTC.

The chain couples TRBV25-1 to TRBJ1-5; D is unresolved. This CDR3 spans 13 amino acids. Trimming removed 2 bases from V and 2 bases from J, with 4 bases in between. From germline, CDR1 is MGHDK and CDR2 SYGVNS. Here the CDR3 reads CASSETGNQPQHF. The CDR3 DNA reads TGTGCCAGCAGTGAAACGGGCAATCAGCCCCAGCATTTT. The complete variable domain, with remaining parts taken from reference TRBV25-1 and TRBJ1-5, reads EADIYQTPRYLVIGTGKKITLECSQTMGHDKMYWYQQDPGMELHLIHYSYGVNSTEKGDLSSESTVSRIRTEHFPLTLESARPSHTSQYLCASSETGNQPQHFGDGTRLSIL.

The chain recombines TRBV29-1 with TRBJ1-1; D ambiguous. Trimming stripped 6 bases from V and 1 base from J, with 12 bases between. CDR1 and CDR2 (germline): SQVTM, ANQGSEA. This CDR3 contains 13 residues. The CDR3 protein is CSVPGRRNTEAFF. The CDR3 DNA reads TGCAGCGTCCCCGGGCGACGGAACACTGAAGCTTTCTTT.

The sample holds many counts of this clonotype. The genes are TRBV30 and TRBJ2-1; 8 bases align to TRBD1. Germline values: CDR1 GTSNPN, CDR2 SVGIG (reference sequence). The CDR3 loop spans 13 amino acids. V shed 3 bases, J shed 4 bases, and the junction held 2 bases outside the gene matches. The CDR3 sequence is CAWRGTGYNEQFF. The CDR3 bases are TGTGCCTGGAGGGGGACAGGATACAATGAGCAGTTCTTC.

The rearrangement uses TRBV20-1 and TRBJ2-2; 7 bases map to TRBD1. The V and J ends lost 2 bases and 5 bases, in that order; junction bases with no gene match: 8. CDR1 is DFQATT and CDR2 is SNEGSKA in the germline V gene (reference sequence). CDR3 length equals 15 residues. CDR3 sequence reads: CSARSKQGWTGELFF. The CDR3, as DNA: TGCAGTGCTAGATCAAAACAGGGGTGGACCGGGGAGCTGTTTTTT.

This clonotype was detected a few times. This sequence joins TRBV19 and TRBJ2-3; TRBD1 matches 9 bases. Germline lookup yields CDR1 LNHDA and CDR2 SQIVND (reference sequence). The J segment lost 3 bases and the V segment lost 6 bases, leaving 7 bases of the junction unmatched. The CDR3 contains 15 residues. The CDR3 sequence is CASSPGTGSTDTQYF. In nucleotides, the CDR3 is TGTGCCAGTAGCCCCGGGACAGGGTCGACAGATACGCAGTATTTT.

In this sample, this clonotype turned up a few times. The chain couples TRBV19 to TRBJ2-7, with D maybe TRBD1 (6 bases). V lost 4 bases and J 5 bases, leaving 15 bases between the germline ends. Germline CDR1 and CDR2: LNHDA and SQIVND (reference sequence). The CDR3 runs 14 residues. The CDR3 DNA sequence: TGTGCCAGTAGTAGGAACAGGGCTGTCAACGAGCAGTACTTC. This gives the protein CASSRNRAVNEQYF.

The CDR3 region has the DNA TGCAGTGCTAGTCCGGGACAGAAAGTTTACGAGCAGTACTTC. As protein: CSASPGQKVYEQYF. The V and J genes are TRBV20-1 and TRBJ2-7; 7 positions match TRBD1. Germline CDR1 and CDR2: DFQATT and SNEGSKA (reference sequence). The CDR3 contains 14 residues. J was trimmed by 4 bases and V by 3 bases; bases with no gene match: 9.

This clonotype was found a few times. The chain combines TRBV27 with TRBJ1-5, with TRBD1 matching 7 bases. V shed 3 bases and J 3 bases; nucleotides not matched to a gene: 8. The CDR3 consists of 16 residues. Germline CDR1 is MNHEY and CDR2 is SMNVEV (reference sequence). The CDR3 reads CASSLAGTAHNQPQHF. Here the CDR3 DNA reads TGTGCCAGCAGTTTGGCCGGGACAGCCCACAATCAGCCCCAGCATTTT.

There are a few counts of this clonotype. This rearrangement joins TRBV29-1 to TRBJ2-3; D is perhaps TRBD2 (6 bases). The V end lost 4 bases, the J end lost 6 bases, and 17 bases lay between the germline ends. CDR1 is SQVTM and CDR2 is ANQGSEA in the germline V gene. This CDR3 is 14 amino acids long. The CDR3 reads CSVGGGGEVDTQYF. The CDR3 DNA is TGCAGCGTTGGGGGTGGAGGGGAGGTGGATACGCAGTATTTT.

This clonotype was detected ten times or more. The V and J genes are TRBV29-1 and TRBJ2-3; 12 bases fit TRBD2. The germline gives CDR1 SQVTM, CDR2 ANQGSEA. The CDR3 covers 15 residues. V shed 4 bases, J shed 1 base, and the junction held 3 bases outside the gene matches. CDR3 sequence: CSVGGTSGRTDTQYF. In DNA form, the CDR3 reads TGCAGCGTTGGCGGGACTAGCGGGCGCACAGATACGCAGTATTTT.

The gene calls are TRBV15 and TRBJ2-3; D may be TRBD1 (5 bases). Germline CDR1 and CDR2: LNHNV and YYDKDF (reference sequence). V lost 0 bases and J 2 bases, leaving 9 bases between the germline ends. This CDR3 has 15 amino acids. CDR3 loop: CATSRDPRATDTQYF. CDR3 nucleotide sequence: TGTGCCACCAGCAGAGATCCCAGGGCCACAGATACGCAGTATTTT.

The V call is TRBV20-1, the J call TRBJ2-7, with 13 positions matching TRBD2. Germline V gene data show CDR1 as DFQATT and CDR2 as SNEGSKA (reference sequence). The CDR3 sequence is 17 residues long. V lost 3 bases to trimming and J lost 2 bases; unmatched junction nucleotides: 10. The CDR3 sequence: CSARGTSGRAGTYEQYF. CDR3 in DNA: TGCAGTGCTAGGGGAACTAGCGGGAGGGCCGGAACCTACGAGCAGTACTTC.

The chain links TRBV7-9 to TRBJ2-5; D gene ambiguous. The V gene's germline CDR1 is SEHNR and CDR2 FQNEAQ (reference sequence). With 5 bases removed from V and 2 bases from J, the gap between germline ends came to 18 bases. The length of the CDR3 is 16 residues. CDR3 loop: CASSPYWAGTQETQYF. In nucleotides, the CDR3 is TGTGCCAGCAGCCCCTACTGGGCAGGTACGCAAGAGACCCAGTACTTC.

The CDR3 loop is CASSNSDASTDTQYF. CDR3 coding DNA: TGTGCCAGCAGCAATAGCGATGCTAGCACAGATACGCAGTATTTT. This sequence joins TRBV7-2 and TRBJ2-3; D may be TRBD2 (5 bases). The V gene's germline CDR1 is SGHTA and CDR2 FQGNSA. V lost 5 bases and J lost 0, with 12 bases in between. The CDR3 is made up of 15 amino acids.

This chain uses TRBV5-5 with TRBJ1-1; TRBD1 matches at 8 bases. The CDR3 has 14 amino acids. The germline V gene encodes CDR1 SGHKS and CDR2 YYEKEE (reference sequence). Trimming took 5 bases from V and 1 from J; bases not matched to a gene: 4. DNA of the CDR3: TGTGCCAGCAGAAGACAGGGGACGAACACTGAAGCTTTCTTT. As protein: CASRRQGTNTEAFF.

This clonotype was found a few times. This chain connects TRBV12-3 or TRBV12-4 to TRBJ2-3, with 9 bases lining up with TRBD2. The CDR3 spans 13 residues. After removal of 5 bases from V and 6 bases from J, the junction contained 3 bases not matched to a gene. For the CDR3, the DNA is TGTGCCAGCAGTCCTCTAGCGGGGGATACGCAGTATTTT. This codes for CASSPLAGDTQYF.